The next 22 T cell receptor beta chains were all read from a single sample in a study of CD8 T cells in Susac syndrome. cDNA came from roughly 0.53 to 1 ug RNA primed by random hexamers. TCRdb recomputed calls from the immunoSEQ multiplex PCR reads with MiXCR, one row per CDR3 protein. The sample lists around 190,000 distinct CDR3 sequences, about 93% occurring once. The specimen sequenced was CD4+ T cells from PBMCs. Receptors were obtained from a human donor in good health.

The genes are TRBV30 and TRBJ2-2; D might be TRBD2 (5 bases). Trimming took 0 bases from V and 1 from J, leaving 9 bases between them. Looked up from germline, CDR1 is GTSNPN and CDR2 is SVGIG (reference sequence). This CDR3 comprises 15 residues. DNA for the CDR3: TGTGCCTGGAGTGTAGGACTCCTGAACACCGGGGAGCTGTTTTTT. This codes for CAWSVGLLNTGELFF.

Here the CDR3 reads CASSSPAGGVDTQYF. The DNA for the CDR3 is TGTGCCAGCAGTTCCCCAGCGGGGGGAGTAGATACGCAGTATTTT. V is TRBV12-3 or TRBV12-4 and J is TRBJ2-3; 9 nucleotides align to TRBD2. CDR3 length: 15 residues. The junction had 7 bases not matched to a gene; V was cut back by 4 bases and J by 5 bases.

The genes are TRBV5-6 and TRBJ1-1; perhaps TRBD1 as D (5 bases). CDR1 and CDR2 from the germline V gene are SGHDT and YYEEEE. Deletions cut 4 bases from V and 0 bases from J, with 10 bases between. The CDR3 runs 14 residues. CDR3 nucleotides: TGTGCCAGCAGCCCGAGGGGAATGAACACTGAAGCTTTCTTT. It specifies CASSPRGMNTEAFF.

This chain connects TRBV6-2 or TRBV6-3 to TRBJ2-3; 13 positions match TRBD2. Germline V gene sequence: CDR1 MNHEY, CDR2 SVGEGT. CDR3 length equals 20 residues. V trimming: 2 bases; J trimming: 0 bases; junction bases outside the gene matches: 11. The CDR3 loop is CASSYPYGTSGVLSTDTQYF. DNA for the CDR3: TGTGCCAGCAGTTACCCTTACGGGACTAGCGGGGTCCTTAGCACAGATACGCAGTATTTT.

This chain links TRBV5-4 with TRBJ2-3, with D possibly called TRBD1 or TRBD2 (5 bases each). The ends were cut back, 4 bases at V and 0 bases at J, with 15 bases in the middle. CDR1 and CDR2 from the germline V gene are SGHNT and YYREEE (reference sequence). This CDR3 comprises 16 residues. The CDR3 reads CASSKGRPGSTDTQYF. DNA for the CDR3: TGTGCCAGCAGCAAGGGACGGCCGGGAAGCACAGATACGCAGTATTTT.

This chain connects TRBV6-5 to TRBJ2-3; 15 positions agree with TRBD2. The V and J ends lost 4 bases and 3 bases, in that order; junction bases with no gene match: 8. Germline CDR1 reads MNHEY; CDR2 reads SVGAGI. This CDR3 contains 18 residues. The DNA of the CDR3 is TGTGCCAGCAGTTCCAAAGGGACTAGCGGGGGGTTGACAGATACGCAGTATTTT. Translating it yields CASSSKGTSGGLTDTQYF.

This clonotype has just one count. V usage is TRBV15 and J usage is TRBJ1-1, with 12 bases lining up with TRBD1. The CDR3 is 15 residues long. Trimming cost V 4 bases and J 2 bases; bases outside gene matches: 2. Germline CDR1 reads LNHNV; CDR2 reads YYDKDF (reference sequence). This CDR3 is CATSTGTGGNTEAFF. In DNA form, the CDR3 reads TGTGCCACCAGCACCGGGACAGGGGGCAACACTGAAGCTTTCTTT.

The count of this clonotype is one. The chain links TRBV5-1 to TRBJ1-6; 9 positions match TRBD1. With 2 bases clipped from V and 9 bases from J, the junction kept 6 bases outside the gene matches. Per the germline V gene, CDR1 is SGHRS and CDR2 is YFSETQ. The CDR3 length is 15 residues. As DNA, the CDR3 is TGCGCCAGCAGCTTCTCGGGGACAGGGTCTTCACCCCTCCACTTT. This gives the protein CASSFSGTGSSPLHF.

The V gene is TRBV28, the J gene TRBJ2-6; a weak D match, TRBD2 (6 bases). CDR1 and CDR2 (germline): MDHEN, SYDVKM. There are 16 residues in the CDR3. V was pared by 6 bases and J by 3 bases, with 15 bases between. The CDR3, as DNA: TGTGCCAGCAGCCCTCCGGGAGTTCTTGGGGCCAACGTCCTGACTTTC. Residues: CASSPPGVLGANVLTF.

This clonotype was picked up one time. V usage is TRBV5-1 and J usage is TRBJ2-7, with 8 bases fitting TRBD1. The CDR3 contains 17 residues. The germline V gene has CDR1 SGHRS and CDR2 YFSETQ. Trimming removed 4 bases from V and 0 bases from J; junction bases left unmatched: 12. The CDR3 DNA reads TGCGCCAGCAGCCGTCACAGGGGGTTAAAGAGCTCCTACGAGCAGTACGTC. Protein product: CASSRHRGLKSSYEQYV.

This clonotype was counted a single time. The chain couples TRBV5-6 to TRBJ2-5; 7 nucleotides align to TRBD1. Germline trimming cut 4 bases from V and 5 bases from J; bases unmatched to any gene: 11. The CDR3 runs to 15 residues. Germline-derived CDR1 and CDR2 are SGHDT and YYEEEE. The CDR3 sequence: CASSPLARGMETQYF. In DNA form, the CDR3 reads TGTGCCAGCAGCCCCCTCGCCAGGGGGATGGAGACCCAGTACTTC.

V and J are TRBV5-6 and TRBJ2-7, with D tentatively TRBD1 (5 bases). Trimming left V 1 base short and J 4 bases short, with 18 bases between. CDR3 length: 16 amino acids. The V gene's germline CDR1 is SGHDT and CDR2 YYEEEE. The CDR3 nucleotides read TGTGCCAGCAGCTTGTACCATCGACAGAGCTCTTACGAGCAGTACTTC. This encodes CASSLYHRQSSYEQYF.

The gene calls are TRBV3-1 and TRBJ1-2; D is possibly TRBD1 (5 bases). CDR3 length: 12 amino acids. V lost 6 bases and J lost 8, with 13 bases in between. The germline gives CDR1 LGHDT, CDR2 YNNKEL (reference sequence). This chain's CDR3 is CASSERGRGYTF. In DNA form, the CDR3 reads TGTGCCAGCAGTGAAAGGGGTAGAGGCTACACCTTC. Combining the CDR3 with reference TRBV3-1 and TRBJ1-2 gives the whole variable domain DTAVSQTPKYLVTQMGNDKSIKCEQNLGHDTMYWYKQDSKKFLKIMFSYNNKELIINETVPNRFSPKSPDKAHLNLHINSLELGDSAVYFCASSERGRGYTFGSGTRLTVV.

The chain joins TRBV19 to TRBJ2-6, with D perhaps assigned TRBD1 or TRBD2 (5 bases each). V was pared by 5 bases and J by 7 bases, with 15 bases between. Germline CDR1 and CDR2: LNHDA and SQIVND (reference sequence). CDR3 size: 15 residues. CDR3 sequence reads: CASSPPRGAANVLTF. The CDR3 DNA sequence: TGTGCCAGTAGTCCTCCCAGAGGGGCAGCCAACGTCCTGACTTTC.

The J gene is TRBJ1-2, the V gene TRBV20-1; 9 bases are shared with TRBD1. V gave up 4 bases and J gave up 7 bases; unmatched junction bases: 10. This CDR3 contains 14 residues. Germline V gene sequence: CDR1 DFQATT, CDR2 SNEGSKA (reference sequence). CDR3 region: CSATFRDREAGYTF. The CDR3, as DNA: TGCAGTGCTACGTTCCGGGACAGGGAAGCTGGCTACACCTTC.

The rearrangement uses TRBV27 and TRBJ1-1, with D tentatively TRBD1 (5 bases). CDR3 length: 13 residues. The V end was cut by 7 bases, the J end by 3 bases, with 12 bases between. Germline values: CDR1 MNHEY, CDR2 SMNVEV (reference sequence). This chain's CDR3 is CASTGTADTEAFF. The CDR3 DNA sequence: TGTGCCAGCACCGGGACCGCGGACACTGAAGCTTTCTTT.

The V gene is TRBV30, the J gene TRBJ1-1; 7 bases agree with TRBD1. V dropped 5 bases and J dropped 1; count of bases not matched to a gene: 4. Looked up from germline, CDR1 is GTSNPN and CDR2 is SVGIG (reference sequence). The CDR3 sequence is 13 residues long. The CDR3 sequence: CAWSGTANTEAFF. The CDR3 nucleotides are TGTGCCTGGTCCGGGACAGCGAACACTGAAGCTTTCTTT.

J is TRBJ1-2 and V is TRBV29-1; D call uncertain. CDR3 size: 14 residues. Germline values: CDR1 SQVTM, CDR2 ANQGSEA. The V end was cut by 2 bases, the J end by 2 bases, with 12 bases between. Written as DNA, the CDR3 is TGCAGCGTTGAATTGTACGGGTCGAACTATGGCTACACCTTC. Residues: CSVELYGSNYGYTF.

Note on this clonotype: A clone one base away is much larger, so this may be a read error. CDR3 coding DNA: TGTGCCAGCAGCTTGTGGGAGACCCAGTACTTC. This sequence encodes CASSLWETQYF. The V call is TRBV5-6, the J call TRBJ2-5; D not certain. V lost 1 base, J lost 5 bases, and 3 bases lay in between. The CDR3 loop spans 11 amino acids. Germline V gene lookup returns CDR1 SGHDT and CDR2 YYEEEE. Filled out from reference TRBV5-6 and TRBJ2-5, the complete variable domain reads DAGVTQSPTHLIKTRGQQVTLRCSPKSGHDTVSWYQQALGQGPQFIFQYYEEEERQRGNFPDRFSGHQFPNYSSELNVNALLLGDSALYLCASSLWETQYFGPGTRLLVL.

The chain joins TRBV2 to TRBJ2-3; D may be TRBD2 (6 bases). CDR1 is SNHLY, CDR2 FYNNEI, per germline. Trimming took off 3 bases at V and 2 bases at J, with 9 bases between the two ends. The CDR3 contains 14 residues. The CDR3 DNA is TGTGCCAGCAGTGACGTAGCGGCCACAGATACGCAGTATTTT. Protein: CASSDVAATDTQYF.

This clonotype has only a few counts. The chain employs TRBV18 and TRBJ2-2, with D hard to call. This CDR3 spans 14 amino acids. Trimming cost V 3 bases and J 4 bases, with 9 bases left between them. Per the germline V gene, CDR1 is KGHSH and CDR2 is LQKENI. The CDR3 sequence is CASSPRSSTGELFF. The CDR3 region has the DNA TGTGCCAGCTCACCGCGGTCGAGCACCGGGGAGCTGTTTTTT.

The chain has TRBV10-3 and TRBJ2-7, with D tentatively TRBD2 (5 bases). With 5 bases removed from V and 3 bases from J, the gap between germline ends came to 11 bases. This CDR3 contains 13 residues. Per germline, CDR1 ENHRY and CDR2 SYGVKD. In DNA form, the CDR3 reads TGTGCCATCAGTCCGTCGGGATACTACGAGCAGTACGTC. Its protein is CAISPSGYYEQYV.